This T cell receptor beta chain came from a study of cytomegalovirus exposure and HLA in healthy donors. Study-level findings and limits: Most sequenced TCRs were rare (though some public TCRs occurred in many donors). Upon later analysis, TCR association rates were observed to vary by HLA locus, being highest for DRB1 and lowest for HLA-C. A link between a missense DCLRE1C variant and TCR beta V- and J-gene trimming emerged from a later analysis.

Amplification used 60 Vbeta primers and 13 Jbeta primers. The protocol was immunoSEQ multiplex PCR, while the TCRdb copy is restricted to in-frame clones and leaves out a portion. This table holds 150,000 to 200,000 clones, about 81% found once. Concerning this clone itself: What it binds is not known.

Sequencing was carried out using PBMCs. The clonotype comes from a man aged 40-50 years in good health and CMV-seronegative.

The CDR3 DNA follows: TGTGCCAGCAGCGGGACTCCTGGAAACACCATATATTTT. It specifies CASSGTPGNTIYF. The chain has TRBV7-3 and TRBJ1-3, with D maybe TRBD1 (5 bases). The CDR3 has 13 residues. Germline V gives CDR1 SGHTA, CDR2 FQGTGA. Trimming took off 5 bases at V and 2 bases at J, with 7 bases between the two ends. Using reference TRBV7-3 and TRBJ1-3 for the parts outside the CDR3, the full variable domain is GAGVSQTPSNKVTEKGKYVELRCDPISGHTALYWYRQSLGQGPEFLIYFQGTGAADDSGLPNDRFFAVRPEGSVSTLKIQRTERGDSAVYLCASSGTPGNTIYFGEGSWLTVV.